Listed below are T cell receptor beta chains from one sample, sequenced in a study of blood T cell repertoires in COVID-19. Profiling relied on immunoSEQ multiplex PCR, and the TCRdb table lists in-frame clones only, not all of them. Here the sample spans around 90,000 clones, around four fifths being singletons. Sequenced: peripheral blood. Receptors were obtained from a woman aged 70-85 years with active or convalescent COVID-19. The CDR3 runs from the conserved cysteine through the conserved F or W. The order of the fields is clone size, J gene, V gene, D gene, CDR3 DNA, CDR3 protein. D genes are given only for firm matches. Clone size appears in some rows only: once, few, many, or a class for an expanded clone.

size: -
J: TRBJ2-2
V: TRBV18
D: TRBD1
DNA: TGTGCCAGCTCACCTGGACAGGAGGTTACCGGGGAGCTGTTTTTT
CDR3: CASSPGQEVTGELFF

size: -
J: TRBJ2-5
V: TRBV7-2
D: -
DNA: TGTGCCAGCACCCTCCCACGTGGGGGCCGGGAGACCCAGTACTTC
CDR3: CASTLPRGGRETQYF

size: -
J: TRBJ2-5
V: TRBV2
D: -
DNA: TGTGCCAGCACGGGGGGCTTGGAGGAGACCCAGTACTTC
CDR3: CASTGGLEETQYF

size: -
J: TRBJ2-1
V: TRBV6-6
D: TRBD2
DNA: TGTGCCAGCACCCTGGGGAGCGGGAGCTACAATGAGCAGTTCTTC
CDR3: CASTLGSGSYNEQFF

size: -
J: TRBJ2-6
V: TRBV5-1
D: -
DNA: TGCGCCAGCAGCTTGGCGCCCGGGTCTGGGGCCAACGTCCTGACTTTC
CDR3: CASSLAPGSGANVLTF

size: -
J: TRBJ2-1
V: TRBV12-3/TRBV12-4
D: -
DNA: TGTGCCAGCAGTTTAGACAGCTACAATGAGCAGTTCTTC
CDR3: CASSLDSYNEQFF

size: few
J: TRBJ1-3
V: TRBV11-2
D: TRBD1
DNA: TGTGCCAGCGGAGGACGGGACAGGGGTGGAAACACCATATATTTT
CDR3: CASGGRDRGGNTIYF

size: -
J: TRBJ1-1
V: TRBV18
D: -
DNA: TGTGCCAGCTCACCGGAGAGCGGCACTGAAGCTTTCTTT
CDR3: CASSPESGTEAFF

size: -
J: TRBJ1-2
V: TRBV2
D: TRBD1
DNA: TGTGCCAGCAGGGACAGGGAGTCGTATGGCTACACCTTC
CDR3: CASRDRESYGYTF

size: -
J: TRBJ2-7
V: TRBV7-6
D: -
DNA: TGTGCCAGCAGCTCGGGTCCCGAGCAGTACTTC
CDR3: CASSSGPEQYF

size: -
J: TRBJ1-6
V: TRBV25-1
D: -
DNA: TGTGCCAGCAGTGAGATTATGGGGAGCTCCTATAATTCACCCCTCCACTTT
CDR3: CASSEIMGSSYNSPLHF

size: -
J: TRBJ1-3
V: TRBV25-1
D: -
DNA: TGTGCCAGCAGTGAATACAAGGGGGCTGGAAACACCATATATTTT
CDR3: CASSEYKGAGNTIYF

size: -
J: TRBJ2-5
V: TRBV3-1/TRBV3-2
D: -
DNA: TGTGCCAGCAGCCAAGATAGGAGGGGGGGCCAAGAGACCCAGTACTTC
CDR3: CASSQDRRGGQETQYF

size: -
J: TRBJ2-5
V: TRBV7-2
D: TRBD1
DNA: TGTGCCAGCAGCTACCTAAGGACAGGGCGACAAGAGACCCAGTACTTC
CDR3: CASSYLRTGRQETQYF

size: -
J: TRBJ2-1
V: TRBV5-1
D: -
DNA: TGCGCCAGCAGCTTTTCGCGGGTCTACAATGAGCAGTTCTTC
CDR3: CASSFSRVYNEQFF

size: -
J: TRBJ1-4
V: TRBV7-9
D: -
DNA: TGTGCCAGCAGTCAGAACGTCGGGAGCACCGAAAAACTGTTTTTT
CDR3: CASSQNVGSTEKLFF

size: -
J: TRBJ2-1
V: TRBV20-1
D: -
DNA: TGCAGTGCTAGTGGCCGAGAGGGCTCCTACAATGAGCAGTTCTTC
CDR3: CSASGREGSYNEQFF

size: -
J: TRBJ1-1
V: TRBV3-1/TRBV3-2
D: -
DNA: TGTGCCAGCAGCCAAGCTAGGAGAGTATTGGACACTGAAGCTTTCTTT
CDR3: CASSQARRVLDTEAFF

size: once
J: TRBJ2-5
V: TRBV2
D: TRBD2
DNA: TGTGCCAGCAGTGACAGCGGGGGGAAGGAGACCCAGTACTTC
CDR3: CASSDSGGKETQYF

size: -
J: TRBJ2-2
V: TRBV14
D: TRBD2
DNA: TGTGCCAGCAGCCAAGTAGCGGGGGGCCTCCTCCCCGGGGAGCTGTTTTTT
CDR3: CASSQVAGGLLPGELFF

size: few
J: TRBJ2-7
V: TRBV28
D: -
DNA: TGTGCCAGCAGTCCCCATGAAGCCCTGAGAAACGAGCAGTACTTC
CDR3: CASSPHEALRNEQYF

size: -
J: TRBJ1-5
V: TRBV2
D: -
DNA: TGTGCCAGCAGCGAAGGGAGTAGCAATCAGCCCCAGCATTTT
CDR3: CASSEGSSNQPQHF

size: -
J: TRBJ1-6
V: TRBV6-2/TRBV6-3
D: -
DNA: TGTGCCAGCAGCCCAGGACAGCGCTATTCACCCCTCCACTTT
CDR3: CASSPGQRYSPLHF

size: -
J: TRBJ1-6
V: TRBV6-5
D: TRBD1
DNA: TGTGCCAGCAGCCCCGGGACAGGTACAAATTCACCCCTCCACTTT
CDR3: CASSPGTGTNSPLHF

size: -
J: TRBJ1-3
V: TRBV5-1
D: TRBD1
DNA: TGCGCCAGCAGCTTTGGGACAGGCGGAAACACCATATATTTT
CDR3: CASSFGTGGNTIYF

size: -
J: TRBJ1-2
V: TRBV10-1
D: TRBD1
DNA: TGCGCCAGCCGCCAGGGGGCAGGCTACACCTTC
CDR3: CASRQGAGYTF

size: -
J: TRBJ2-7
V: TRBV7-2
D: TRBD1
DNA: TGTGCCAGCAGCTCGGACAGGGGTAGGGACGAGCAGTACTTC
CDR3: CASSSDRGRDEQYF

size: -
J: TRBJ1-1
V: TRBV14
D: -
DNA: TGTGCCAGCAGCCAAGATTTCCGGGAAGCTTTCTTT
CDR3: CASSQDFREAFF

size: -
J: TRBJ1-1
V: TRBV7-2
D: TRBD1
DNA: TGTGCCAGCAGCATGAGGGACAGGGGGCTTGGTGAAGCTTTCTTT
CDR3: CASSMRDRGLGEAFF

size: -
J: TRBJ1-1
V: TRBV21-1
D: -
DNA: TGTGCCAGCAGCAAAGGGGGGCAGACACCGAACACTGAAGCTTTCTTT
CDR3: CASSKGGQTPNTEAFF

size: -
J: TRBJ1-2
V: TRBV5-6
D: -
DNA: TGTGCCAGCAGCTTGGACGACACGTATGGCTACACCTTC
CDR3: CASSLDDTYGYTF

size: -
J: TRBJ1-3
V: TRBV7-9
D: TRBD1
DNA: TGTGCCAGCAGCTTAGCGATCGGGACAGGGACTGGAAACACCATATATTTT
CDR3: CASSLAIGTGTGNTIYF

size: -
J: TRBJ1-3
V: TRBV7-2
D: TRBD1
DNA: TGTGCCAGCAGTCGAAGCCAGGGGGCGTCAGGAAACACCATATATTTT
CDR3: CASSRSQGASGNTIYF

size: -
J: TRBJ1-4
V: TRBV7-2
D: -
DNA: TGTGCCAGCAGCTTTCAGGGTTCAACTAATGAAAAACTGTTTTTT
CDR3: CASSFQGSTNEKLFF

size: -
J: TRBJ2-5
V: TRBV6-4
D: -
DNA: TGTGCCAGCACACCCATTGAGTACAGGTGGAAGAGGGAGACCCAGTACTTC
CDR3: CASTPIEYRWKRETQYF

size: -
J: TRBJ1-1
V: TRBV29-1
D: TRBD1
DNA: TGCAGCGTTTTTCCGCGGGGCAGGGGGGTGAACACTGAAGCTTTCTTT
CDR3: CSVFPRGRGVNTEAFF

size: -
J: TRBJ2-5
V: TRBV7-2
D: TRBD2
DNA: TGTGCCAGCAGCTGGGTAGCGGGGGGGCTAGAGACCCAGTACTTC
CDR3: CASSWVAGGLETQYF

size: -
J: TRBJ1-2
V: TRBV15
D: -
DNA: TGTGCCACCAGCAGAGATATTGCCGACTTACAGGGCCTCCCTAACTATGGCTACACCTTC
CDR3: CATSRDIADLQGLPNYGYTF

size: once
J: TRBJ2-3
V: TRBV11-2
D: TRBD2
DNA: TGTGCCAGCAGCTTAGATATCTGGCGGCGGGGGGACACAGATACGCAGTATTTT
CDR3: CASSLDIWRRGDTDTQYF